This record covers a single T cell receptor (beta chain). Its recognized antigen is unknown. There are no base qualities to consult, and no much larger clone falls within one base. Taken from cysteine to phenylalanine, the CDR3 has 15 residues. Only the CDR3 DNA stays, 45 bases, in frame from base 1. The germline V gene sets CDR1 to SGDLS and CDR2 to YYNGEE. Trimming costs V 2 bases and J 1 base, and their ends lie 11 bases apart. This specimen belongs to a study of blood T cell repertoires in COVID-19 (TCRdb year 2020). With respect to the entire study: Samples covering the acute and convalescent phases of COVID-19 were provided by collaborators in the United States, Italy and Spain. The prospective study material was composed of cDNA or gDNA derived from T cells, B-cell-depleted T cells, or PBMCs. The dataset comprised deeply sampled blood TCRbeta repertoires from subjects exposed to, actively infected with, or recovered from COVID-19. A freely available public database, intended as a resource for researchers studying the immune response to SARS-CoV-2, is where the repertoires were released. The samples were drawn from the first 160 participants of the ongoing ImmuneRACE study and from 950 to 1,500 subjects provided by 6 global collaborators. Nearly every sample came with metadata listing a de-identified subject ID, COVID-19 status, age in years and sex. Where HLA class I and class II types were available, the types were taken from metadata supplied by the sample provider, not from assay-based typing.

General findings and caveats noted by the study authors: The quantity of clinical and demographic metadata differed by source and by participant and was supplied without curation.

Each collaborating institution followed its own protocols to collect whole blood in K2EDTA tubes. For TCRbeta analysis, collaborators shipped samples in one of three forms: frozen whole blood, isolated PBMCs, or DNA extracted from either of those sample types. TCRbeta CDR3 regions were amplified from genomic DNA using the immunoSEQ Assay, a bias-controlled multiplex PCR. As for the authors' bioinformatics: The number of nucleated cells in each sample was estimated from the amplification of reference gene primers within the assay. Sequence reads were collapsed and filtered to measure the absolute abundance of every unique TCRbeta CDR3 rearrangement. For each sample, productive Simpson clonality was calculated by taking the square root of Simpson's diversity index across productive rearrangements. As stored in TCRdb, this immuneACCESS dataset retains in-frame rearrangements with V and J assigned. A fraction of the clones does not appear; measured against another copy, unresolved V genes explain less than half of the discrepancy, and the remainder lacks a known reason. That table furnishes V, J and clone size, whereas the DNA furnished D and trimming. The sample table shows around 100,000 clones, and roughly 86% are seen once. The top ten clonotypes cover around 2.9% of the sample.

This sequence uses TRBV9 and TRBJ2-3; TRBD1 is a possible D gene, resting on 6 matching bases. The specimen sequenced was peripheral blood. This clonotype was obtained from a man in his fifties with active or convalescent COVID-19. Here the CDR3 is given as CASSVGGYGTDTQYF. At the DNA level, the sequence is TGTGCCAGCAGCGTTGGGGGCTACGGCACAGATACGCAGTATTTT.